This T cell receptor (beta chain) is drawn from a study of T cells after yellow fever vaccination. Study overall: Libraries from low-cell-number fractions were prepared with the SMART-Seq v4 Ultra Low Input RNA kit.

Germline CDR1 MNHNY, CDR2 SVGAGI (reference sequence). The germline V and J ends were trimmed by 0 bases and 5 bases, with 10 bases remaining between them. The CDR3 has 14 amino acids. For TCR, cDNA came from 5'RACE template switching, which added a universal primer site and UMIs. TCRdb processed the 5' RACE reads anew with MiXCR; each CDR3 protein has one entry. The sample carries 250,000 or so distinct CDR3 sequences, over 3% recorded once. This clonotype was found many times. Its antigen remains unknown. Study observations and caveats: Although most clonotypes did not, a small share appeared in both CD4 and CD8 compartments. Compared with primary, the secondary response was weaker and peaked at day 5, not 15.

This rearrangement joins TRBV6-6 to TRBJ2-5, with D maybe TRBD1 (6 bases). The TCR was taken from a young man who received the YFV17D yellow fever vaccine. This specimen consisted of PBMCs, obtained 15 days after the yellow fever booster vaccination. The CDR3 spells CASSYSGGPETQYF. CDR3 DNA sequence: TGTGCCAGCAGTTACTCTGGGGGCCCGGAGACCCAGTACTTC.